What follows describes a single TCR beta chain. It has no known antigen specificity. This sample is drawn from a study of alternative splicing in chronic myeloid leukemia remission (dated by TCRdb to 2020 to 2022). Background for the entire study: RNA sequencing was used to profile peripheral blood taken from chronic-phase CML patients both at diagnosis and at remission, and those profiles were then compared against healthy donors. In terms of female/male counts, the diagnosis samples were 11/5, the remission samples were 8/3 and the controls were 2/4. Trial diagnostic specimens were total leukocytes from peripheral blood collected in EDTA. The French Persistem study contributed nine CML samples, of which seven were diagnostic and two were matched remission samples. The RESIST (imatinib), ENESTxtnd (nilotinib) and PINNACLE (nilotinib plus pegylated interferon) trials supplied about 9 diagnostic specimens along with matched remission specimens. The median age was about 54 years at diagnosis and 56 to 60 at remission, while healthy controls had a median age of approximately 36. Trizol was used to extract total RNA from peripheral blood mononuclear cells of diagnosis, remission and control samples.

CDR1 and CDR2, per the germline V gene (reference sequence), are LGHDT and YNNKEL. CDR3 length: 16 amino acids, cysteine to phenylalanine. No nucleotide data were recorded. The time point label of this sample denotes: chronic-phase CML before TKI therapy (screening/day 1). Under 20 CML patients were included in the patient cohort, and matched post-remission samples were retrieved for a subset of these patients. What the research found in general, with its limitations: At remission, blood cell composition was found to be reconfigured to resemble that of lymphoid cell-enriched normal controls. Blood cell composition varied strongly between timepoints, moving from enrichment of myeloid progenitors at diagnosis to enrichment of mature lymphoid cells at remission.

Library prep was done by bulk RNA-seq. The TruSeq Stranded RNA sample prep kit was used to generate libraries of poly-A-enriched mRNA from an input of roughly 0.9 ug total RNA. Each sample was sequenced in triplicate using paired-end sequencing on a HiSeq 2500. Each mate in the RNA-seq data had a read length of 125 nucleotides. In the paper's pipeline: Reads were trimmed and aligned to hg38 using STAR v2.7, and quality control was performed with FASTQC, RSeQC and multiqc. Salmon 0.14.1 was used to quantify gene expression levels as transcripts per million (TPM). The results of principal component analysis suggested that neither trial, library batch, sequencing batch, treatment regimen nor sex drove the transcriptomic profiles. TCRdb reprocessed the sequencing reads and holds a single record per CDR3 protein sequence, with no DNA. V and J calls and clone size were set by TCRdb, not the authors. In all, the sample holds 700 to 800 distinct CDR3 sequences, and around 98% of those were seen once. The ten largest clones represent 3.3% of the sample.

The clonotype was recovered from an adult with chronic myeloid leukemia. The chain is encoded by TRBV3-1 joined to TRBJ2-3; with no DNA, the TCRdb D assignment of TRBD2 cannot be verified. Sequenced here: PBMCs or total blood leukocytes (not recorded which), sampled at diagnosis. The CDR3 protein: CASSQDSWGDADTQYF.